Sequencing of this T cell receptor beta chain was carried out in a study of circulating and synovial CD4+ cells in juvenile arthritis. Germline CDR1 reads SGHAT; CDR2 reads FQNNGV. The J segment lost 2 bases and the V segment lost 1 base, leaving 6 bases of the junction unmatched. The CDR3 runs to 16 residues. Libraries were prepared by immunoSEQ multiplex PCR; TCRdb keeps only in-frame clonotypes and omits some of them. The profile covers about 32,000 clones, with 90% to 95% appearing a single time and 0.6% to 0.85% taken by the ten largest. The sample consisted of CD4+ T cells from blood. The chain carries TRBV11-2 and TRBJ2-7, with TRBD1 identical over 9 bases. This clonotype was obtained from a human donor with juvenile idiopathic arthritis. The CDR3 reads CASSLAGTGNPYEQYF. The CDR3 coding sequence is TGTGCCAGCAGCTTAGCCGGGACAGGGAATCCCTACGAGCAGTACTTC.